This TCR beta chain appears in the sequencing data of a study of blood T cell repertoires in COVID-19 (dated by TCRdb to the early 2020s). Context from the whole study: Collaborator samples came from the United States, Italy and Spain and covered acute and convalescent phases of COVID-19. The material from the prospective study consisted of cDNA or gDNA derived from T cells, B-cell-depleted T cells, or PBMCs. Subjects who had been exposed to COVID-19, were actively infected with it, or had recovered from it provided the deeply sampled blood TCRbeta repertoires that made up the dataset. A freely available public database, intended as a resource for researchers studying the immune response to SARS-CoV-2, is where the repertoires were released. Samples came from the ongoing ImmuneRACE study (first 160 participants) plus 1,254 subjects from 6 global collaborators. The sample metadata nearly always contained a de-identified subject ID, COVID-19 status, age in years and sex. Where HLA class I and class II types were available, the types were taken from metadata supplied by the sample provider, not from assay-based typing. What the authors observed across the whole study: How much clinical and demographic metadata was included differed by source and by participant, and the metadata was provided uncurated.

Each collaborating institution followed its own protocols to collect whole blood in K2EDTA tubes. For TCRbeta analysis, collaborators shipped samples in one of three forms: frozen whole blood, isolated PBMCs, or DNA extracted from either of those sample types. Turning to this clone: Which antigen it targets is not known. There are no base qualities to consult, and no much larger clone falls within one base.

TCRbeta CDR3 regions were amplified from genomic DNA using the immunoSEQ Assay, a bias-controlled multiplex PCR. On the study's bioinformatics: Within the assay, amplification of reference gene primers was used to estimate how many nucleated cells each sample contained. To quantify the absolute abundance of each unique TCRbeta CDR3 rearrangement, sequence reads were collapsed and filtered. For each sample, productive Simpson clonality was calculated as the square root of Simpson's diversity index over productive rearrangements. Not all clones reach the TCRdb copy of this immuneACCESS table, which keeps in-frame sequences only. Checked studies attribute under half of the gap to unresolved V genes and leave the rest unexplained. From that table come the V and J calls and clone size; the DNA was used to work out D and trimming. The sample table lists about 33,000 clones, nearly 80% of them with a count of one. The ten top clones hold approximately 40% of the sample.

V sheds 11 bases and J sheds 5 bases, leaving 16 bases between their ends. The germline V gene (reference sequence) sets CDR1 to MNHEY and CDR2 to SMNVEV. Measured from the cysteine to the phenylalanine, the CDR3 is 14 residues long. The kept DNA is CDR3 alone, 42 bases in frame from the first base. This chain is built from TRBV27 and TRBJ1-6; perhaps TRBD1 is the D gene, with 6 bases matching. The sample was peripheral blood. The TCR was taken from a man of 80 years or more with acute or convalescent COVID-19. CDR3 loop: CAQRGGIHNSPLHF. The nucleotide sequence is given as TGTGCCCAGAGGGGGGGCATCCATAATTCACCCCTCCACTTT.